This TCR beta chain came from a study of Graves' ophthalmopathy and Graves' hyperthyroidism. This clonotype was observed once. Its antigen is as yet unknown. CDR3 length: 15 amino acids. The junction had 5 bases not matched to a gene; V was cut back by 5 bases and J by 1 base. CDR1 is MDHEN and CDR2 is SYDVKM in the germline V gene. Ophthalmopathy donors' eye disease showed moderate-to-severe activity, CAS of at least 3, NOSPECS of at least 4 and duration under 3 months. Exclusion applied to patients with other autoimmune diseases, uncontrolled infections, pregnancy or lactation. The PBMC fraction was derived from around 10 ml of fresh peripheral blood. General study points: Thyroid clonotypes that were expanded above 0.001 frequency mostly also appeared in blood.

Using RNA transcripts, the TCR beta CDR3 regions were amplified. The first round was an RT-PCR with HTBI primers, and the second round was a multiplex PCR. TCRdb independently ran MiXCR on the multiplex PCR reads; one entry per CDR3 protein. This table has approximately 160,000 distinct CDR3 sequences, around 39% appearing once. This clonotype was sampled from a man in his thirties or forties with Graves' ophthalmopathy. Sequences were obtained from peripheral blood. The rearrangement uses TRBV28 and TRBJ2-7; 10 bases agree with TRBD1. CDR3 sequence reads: CASSLRTGGSYEQYF. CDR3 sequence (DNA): TGTGCCAGCAGTCTGAGGACAGGGGGTTCCTACGAGCAGTACTTC.